This T cell receptor beta chain came from a study of blood T cell repertoires in COVID-19. On the study more broadly: The analysed material was cDNA or gDNA that came from T cells, B-cell-depleted T cells, or PBMCs.

The CDR3 is made up of 14 amino acids. Germline V gene lookup returns CDR1 GTSNPN and CDR2 SVGIG (reference sequence). With V trimmed by 6 bases and J by 3 bases, 8 bases remained unmatched. How the authors handled the data: Using reference gene primer amplification, nucleated cell counts were estimated. The data were produced by immunoSEQ multiplex PCR, yet TCRdb's version contains in-frame clones alone and is incomplete. V and J calls and clone size come straight from that table; D and trimming were deduced from the DNA. The sample includes tens of thousands of clones, approximately 92% seen only once; the top ten take around 12%.

The material sequenced was peripheral blood. This TCR was sampled from a human donor with active COVID-19. The donor label of this sample is uncertain. The chain carries TRBV30 and TRBJ2-7; the match to TRBD1 covers 10 bases. This chain's CDR3 is CACRRDRGLYEQYF. CDR3 nucleotide sequence: TGTGCCTGCCGCCGGGACAGGGGACTCTACGAGCAGTACTTC.